Shown below are 14 T cell receptor beta chains from a single sample sequenced in a study of blood T cell repertoires in COVID-19. Assay: immunoSEQ multiplex PCR; the TCRdb copy retains only in-frame clones and omits some. The data show about 150,000 clones, approximately 88% seen once. Sequencing was done on a sample of PBMCs or T cells enriched from blood (not recorded which). These receptors all come from a woman in her fifties or sixties who had recovered from COVID-19.

The V call is TRBV7-2, the J call TRBJ2-3, with 8 nucleotides matching TRBD2. CDR1 and CDR2 from the germline V gene are SGHTA and FQGNSA. This CDR3 spans 15 amino acids. The junction had 5 bases not matched to a gene; V was cut back by 1 base and J by 5 bases. The CDR3 is CASSLGGLVLDTQYF. DNA of the CDR3: TGTGCCAGCAGCTTAGGGGGACTAGTGTTAGATACGCAGTATTTT.

This chain connects TRBV5-4 to TRBJ2-5; 8 bases fit TRBD1. The CDR3 sequence is 17 residues long. Germline V lookup: CDR1 SGHNT, CDR2 YYREEE (reference sequence). The V segment lost 4 bases and the J segment 7 bases; nucleotides outside the gene matches: 18. The chain's CDR3 is CASSGRDRSDDGVTQYF. The CDR3 DNA reads as TGTGCCAGCAGCGGCCGGGACAGGTCGGACGACGGGGTGACCCAGTACTTC.

A single count supports this clone. The J gene is TRBJ2-1, the V gene TRBV4-3; 7 bases align to TRBD2. Germline V gives CDR1 LGHNA, CDR2 YSLEER. CDR3 length: 15 amino acids. With V trimmed by 4 bases and J by 8 bases, 11 bases remained unmatched. The CDR3 sequence is CASSLMWDYRDEQFF. CDR3 in DNA: TGCGCCAGCAGCCTAATGTGGGACTACCGCGATGAGCAGTTCTTC.

The chain joins TRBV7-8 to TRBJ2-7; tentative D call: TRBD1 (7 bases). Trimming removed 5 bases from V and 2 bases from J, with 16 bases in between. The CDR3 is 15 amino acids. Germline CDR1 and CDR2: SGHVS and FQNEAQ. CDR3 in DNA: TGTGCCAGCAGCCCCGCGGGACAGCGACCCTACGAGCAGTACTTC. It translates to CASSPAGQRPYEQYF.

The V gene is TRBV3-1 (or the pseudogene TRBV3-2), the J gene TRBJ1-3; 10 bases agree with TRBD1. This CDR3 is 16 amino acids long. V shed 4 bases and J 4 bases; nucleotides not matched to a gene: 7. Germline assignment: CDR1 LGHDT and CDR2 YNNKEL (reference sequence). CDR3 region: CASSPRQGAKGNTIYF. The CDR3 nucleotides read TGTGCCAGCAGCCCGCGACAGGGGGCAAAAGGAAACACCATATATTTT.

This chain links TRBV18 with TRBJ1-6; TRBD1 aligns across 7 bases. V lost 3 bases and J lost 8; bases outside the gene matches: 13. The CDR3 is 17 residues long. Germline CDR1 KGHSH, CDR2 LQKENI. The CDR3 nucleotides read TGTGCCAGCTCACCCCTTACAGGGGATTCCGTTTATTCACCCCTCCACTTT. Translated: CASSPLTGDSVYSPLHF. Full variable domain (rest looked up from reference TRBV18 and TRBJ1-6): NAGVMQNPRHLVRRRGQEARLRCSPMKGHSHVYWYRQLPEEGLKFMVYLQKENIIDESGMPKERFSAEFPKEGPSILRIQQVVRGDSAAYFCASSPLTGDSVYSPLHFGNGTRLTVT.

This chain connects TRBV7-3 to TRBJ2-2; 9 nucleotides line up with TRBD2. Germline CDR1 SGHTA, CDR2 FQGTGA. The CDR3 is 16 residues long. V lost 2 bases to trimming and J lost 5 bases; unmatched junction nucleotides: 6. This CDR3 is CASSLVAGALTGELFF. CDR3 nucleotide sequence: TGTGCCAGCAGCTTAGTAGCGGGGGCTTTGACCGGGGAGCTGTTTTTT. Based on the CDR3 plus reference TRBV7-3 and TRBJ2-2, the full variable domain is GAGVSQTPSNKVTEKGKYVELRCDPISGHTALYWYRQSLGQGPEFLIYFQGTGAADDSGLPNDRFFAVRPEGSVSTLKIQRTERGDSAVYLCASSLVAGALTGELFFGEGSRLTVL.

The V gene is TRBV11-3, the J gene TRBJ2-7; 7 bases agree with TRBD1. Germline CDR1 and CDR2: SGHNT and YENEEA. The CDR3 covers 15 residues. V was pared by 5 bases and J by 1 base, with 8 bases of the junction left unmatched. CDR3 bases: TGTGCCAGCAGCCGGCTGAGGGGGCCATCCTACGAGCAGTACTTC. It specifies CASSRLRGPSYEQYF. The whole variable domain, filled in from reference TRBV11-3 and TRBJ2-7, reads EAGVVQSPRYKIIEKKQPVAFWCNPISGHNTLYWYLQNLGQGPELLIRYENEEAVDDSQLPKDRFSAERLKGVDSTLKIQPAELGDSAVYLCASSRLRGPSYEQYFGPGTRLTVT.

The chain couples TRBV19 to TRBJ1-5; TRBD1 matches 10 bases. Germline V gene sequence: CDR1 LNHDA, CDR2 SQIVND (reference sequence). There are 15 residues in the CDR3. Trimming cost V 2 bases and J 7 bases; bases outside gene matches: 5. CDR3 residues: CASSIMGTGDQPQHF. The CDR3 DNA follows: TGTGCCAGTAGTATAATGGGGACAGGGGACCAGCCCCAGCATTTT.

The V and J genes are TRBV27 and TRBJ2-1; TRBD2 agrees at 7 bases. Germline V gene sequence: CDR1 MNHEY, CDR2 SMNVEV (reference sequence). The CDR3 runs to 16 residues. The J segment lost 5 bases and the V segment lost 6 bases, leaving 13 bases of the junction unmatched. The CDR3 sequence: CASRPSGVQTNNEQFF. CDR3 bases: TGTGCCAGCAGGCCCAGCGGGGTACAGACTAACAATGAGCAGTTCTTC.

The chain is built from TRBV30 and TRBJ1-5; 8 bases line up with TRBD1. CDR1 and CDR2 from the germline V gene are GTSNPN and SVGIG (reference sequence). J was trimmed by 7 bases and V by 3 bases; bases with no gene match: 8. This CDR3 contains 14 residues. DNA for the CDR3: TGTGCCTGGAGCGCAGGGGGCGCGGGGCAGCCCCAGCATTTT. It yields the protein CAWSAGGAGQPQHF.

In DNA, the CDR3 is TGTGCCAGCAGCCAAGATGAGTCGGCAGGGTGGTTTCGGTTCTTC. The encoded protein is CASSQDESAGWFRFF. The rearrangement joins TRBV4-2 to TRBJ2-1, with a weak D call TRBD1 (5 bases). The CDR3 totals 15 residues. V was shortened by 0 bases and J by 15 bases, with 21 bases between the two germline ends. Germline assignment: CDR1 LGHNA and CDR2 YNFKEQ.

The V and J genes are TRBV11-2 and TRBJ1-2; D gene uncertain. Germline CDR1 and CDR2: SGHAT and FQNNGV. CDR3 length: 13 amino acids. V was pared by 2 bases and J by 6 bases, with 10 bases between. In DNA, the CDR3 is TGTGCCAGCAGCTTACGGGTTTCGGATGGCTACACCTTC. Translation gives CASSLRVSDGYTF.

In its sample, this clone was seen a few times. The chain employs TRBV6-5 and TRBJ2-7; TRBD2 is a possible D gene (5 bases). This CDR3 is 13 amino acids long. V was shortened by 2 bases and J by 2 bases, with 7 bases between the two germline ends. CDR1 is MNHEY, CDR2 SVGAGI, per germline. In DNA, the CDR3 is TGTGCCAGCAGTTACCCGGGGACCTACGAGCAGTACTTC. Amino acid sequence: CASSYPGTYEQYF.